This TCR beta chain originates from a study of regulatory T cells in long-lasting Graves disease. Stated time point: persistent/refractory GD, antithyroid drugs over 5 years with positive TRAb. Following extraction of RNA from PBMCs, that RNA was used to make the TCR library. About this clonotype: A much larger clone sits a single nucleotide away, making a read error possible.

CDR1 is KGHDR and CDR2 is SFDVKD in the germline V gene. This CDR3 region has 15 residues. Building of the TCR beta libraries involved iRepertoire HTBI primers and Arm-PCR of CDR3 regions. Authors' processing steps: Across all samples, just over 60 TRBV segments and 15 or so TRBJ segments were identified. TCRdb re-called the multiplex PCR reads with MiXCR, one entry per CDR3 protein. V and J calls and clone size were set by TCRdb, not the authors. The data contain more than 300,000 distinct CDR3 sequences, around 20% of them singletons. Sequenced material: peripheral blood mononuclear cells (PBMCs), taken when the disease was refractory, from a patient treated with antithyroid drugs. This clonotype was sampled from a female donor with Graves disease. The genes are TRBV24-1 and TRBJ1-3, with D hard to call. CDR3 bases: TGTGCCACCAGTGCTGGACCTCGCTCTGGAAGCACCATATATTTT. This codes for CATSAGPRSGSTIYF.